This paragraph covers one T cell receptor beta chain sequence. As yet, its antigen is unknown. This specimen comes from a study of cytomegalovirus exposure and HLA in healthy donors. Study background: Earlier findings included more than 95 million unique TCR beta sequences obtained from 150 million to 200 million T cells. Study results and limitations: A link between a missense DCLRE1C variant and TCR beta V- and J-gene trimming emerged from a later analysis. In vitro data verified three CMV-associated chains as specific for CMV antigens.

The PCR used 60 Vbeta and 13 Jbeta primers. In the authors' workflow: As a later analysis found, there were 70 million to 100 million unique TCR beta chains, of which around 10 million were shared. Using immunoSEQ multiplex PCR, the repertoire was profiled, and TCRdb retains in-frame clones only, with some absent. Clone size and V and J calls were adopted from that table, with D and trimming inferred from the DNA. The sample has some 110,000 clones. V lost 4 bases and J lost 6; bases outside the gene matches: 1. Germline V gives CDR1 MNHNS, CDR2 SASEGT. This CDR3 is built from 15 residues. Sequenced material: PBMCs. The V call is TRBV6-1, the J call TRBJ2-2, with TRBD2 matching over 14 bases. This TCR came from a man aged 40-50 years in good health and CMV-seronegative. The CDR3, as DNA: TGTGCCAGCAGTGGACTAGCGGGAGGGCCCGGGGAGCTGTTTTTT. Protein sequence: CASSGLAGGPGELFF.